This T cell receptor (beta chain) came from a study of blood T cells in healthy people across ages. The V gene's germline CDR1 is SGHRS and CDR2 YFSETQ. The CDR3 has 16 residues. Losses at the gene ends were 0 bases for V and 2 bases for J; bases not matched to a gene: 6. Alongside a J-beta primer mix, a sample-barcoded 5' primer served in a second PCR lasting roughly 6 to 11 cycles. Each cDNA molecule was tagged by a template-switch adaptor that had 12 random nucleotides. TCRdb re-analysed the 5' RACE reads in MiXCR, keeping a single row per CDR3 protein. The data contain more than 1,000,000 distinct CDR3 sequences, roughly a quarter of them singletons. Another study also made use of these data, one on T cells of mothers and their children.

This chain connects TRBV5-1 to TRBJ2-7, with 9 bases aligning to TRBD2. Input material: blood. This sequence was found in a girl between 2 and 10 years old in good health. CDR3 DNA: TGCGCCAGCAGCTTGGGTCGGGTAGCGGGAGCCTACGAGCAGTACTTC. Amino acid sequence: CASSLGRVAGAYEQYF.